This is a list of T cell receptor beta chains from one sample in a study of blood T cell repertoires in COVID-19. The table came from immunoSEQ multiplex PCR; TCRdb's copy has only in-frame clones and leaves some out. Seen here are over 40,000 clones, about 86% observed once, and the top ten hold roughly 2.6%. Sequenced: peripheral blood. These receptors were collected from a woman aged 55 to 70 with acute or convalescent COVID-19. The CDR3 runs from the conserved cysteine through the conserved F or W. Fields, in order: V gene, D gene, J gene, clone size, CDR3 protein, CDR3 DNA. The D gene is left open where the match is weak. Some rows have no size entry. The others give once, few or many, or a class for an expanded clone.

>TRBV27|TRBD1|TRBJ1-5|-
CASSLGTGGNQPQHF
TGTGCCAGCAGTTTAGGAACAGGGGGAAATCAGCCCCAGCATTTT
>TRBV11-1|TRBD1|TRBJ2-5|-
CASGQDMKETQYF
TGTGCCAGCGGACAGGATATGAAAGAGACCCAGTACTTC
>TRBV13|TRBD2|TRBJ2-1|-
CASTLAGGYNEQFF
TGTGCCAGCACCCTAGCGGGGGGGTACAATGAGCAGTTCTTC
>TRBV18|TRBD2|TRBJ2-1|-
CASSPRALAGEEQFF
TGTGCCAGCTCACCACGGGCGCTAGCGGGAGAGGAACAGTTCTTC
>TRBV21-1|-|TRBJ2-5|-
CASSKRAQETQYF
TGTGCCAGCAGCAAACGAGCCCAAGAGACCCAGTACTTC
>TRBV6-1|TRBD1|TRBJ1-1|few
CASSVGIGQGTVGAFF
TGTGCCAGCAGTGTCGGGATCGGACAGGGAACTGTTGGAGCTTTCTTT
>TRBV5-1|TRBD1|TRBJ2-1|-
CASSNGDRVAEQFF
TGCGCCAGCAGCAATGGGGACAGGGTGGCTGAGCAGTTCTTC
>TRBV13|-|TRBJ2-3|-
CASSPRPGLQDTQYF
TGTGCCAGCAGCCCACGCCCTGGACTGCAAGATACGCAGTATTTT
>TRBV28|TRBD1|TRBJ1-2|-
CASKTRDRAYGYTF
TGTGCCAGCAAAACCCGGGACAGGGCATATGGCTACACCTTC
>TRBV9|TRBD1|TRBJ2-5|-
CASSVEGQGLPTQYF
TGTGCCAGCAGCGTAGAGGGACAGGGGTTGCCCACCCAGTACTTC
>TRBV19|-|TRBJ1-5|-
CASSIVGGSNQPQHF
TGTGCCAGTAGTATAGTAGGAGGGAGCAATCAGCCCCAGCATTTT
>TRBV5-6|-|TRBJ1-5|once
CASSSSGYRGGNQPQHF
TGTGCCAGCAGCTCCTCCGGATATCGAGGAGGCAATCAGCCCCAGCATTTT
>TRBV18|-|TRBJ1-1|few
CASSPAGRNTEAFF
TGTGCCAGCTCACCGGCAGGTAGGAACACTGAAGCTTTCTTT
>TRBV4-2|TRBD2|TRBJ2-5|-
CASSQDPSGGLGTQYF
TGTGCCAGCAGCCAAGATCCTAGCGGGGGACTCGGGACCCAGTACTTC
>TRBV2|TRBD2|TRBJ2-1|-
CASSGDVGLAGNEQFF
TGTGCCAGCAGTGGGGATGTGGGACTAGCTGGCAATGAGCAGTTCTTC
>TRBV9|TRBD1|TRBJ2-3|-
CASNLGQATDTQYF
TGTGCCAGCAACCTGGGACAGGCCACAGATACGCAGTATTTT
>TRBV27|-|TRBJ2-1|-
CASRSSGGNNEQFF
TGTGCCAGCAGGAGTAGCGGAGGGAACAATGAGCAGTTCTTC
>TRBV6-5|-|TRBJ1-6|-
CASSPVLRSNSPLHF
TGTGCCAGCAGTCCCGTACTGAGGAGTAATTCACCCCTCCACTTT
>TRBV7-9|TRBD2|TRBJ2-1|-
CASRSGAKYNEQFF
TGTGCCAGCAGAAGCGGGGCCAAATACAATGAGCAGTTCTTC
>TRBV29-1|-|TRBJ1-2|-
CSVVLVGVTNYGYTF
TGCAGCGTTGTTCTAGTAGGGGTAACTAACTATGGCTACACCTTC
>TRBV27|TRBD2|TRBJ2-1|-
CASSRLTSGTNNEQFF
TGTGCCAGCAGTCGCCTTACTAGCGGGACTAACAATGAGCAGTTCTTC
>TRBV9|-|TRBJ2-1|-
CASSVGGTPVYEQFF
TGTGCCAGCAGCGTAGGCGGGACCCCGGTGTATGAGCAGTTCTTC